The rows below give T cell receptor beta chains drawn from one sample of a study of cytomegalovirus exposure and HLA in healthy donors. Clones were read by immunoSEQ multiplex PCR, and TCRdb kept only the in-frame ones, dropping some. The sample carries about 120,000 clones, 65% to 80% recorded once. Sequences were obtained from PBMCs. These receptors came from a man in his 60s in good health and CMV-seropositive. Both conserved end residues are part of each CDR3. A D gene is named only where the DNA matches it firmly. Size values are once, few and many counts, or a class for expanded clones, and some rows have none.

clone size	J gene	CDR3 length	V gene	D gene	CDR3 DNA	CDR3 protein
few	TRBJ2-7	17	TRBV7-2	TRBD1	TGTGCCAGCAGCTTAGCTGGGACAGGACCTTCCTCCTACGAGCAGTACTTC	CASSLAGTGPSSYEQYF
-	TRBJ1-2	14	TRBV7-9	TRBD1	TGTGCCAGCAGCTGGGGGGACAGGAACTATGGCTACACCTTC	CASSWGDRNYGYTF
-	TRBJ2-5	15	TRBV10-1	-	TGCGCCAGCAGTGAAGCGGGTCCCGGGATAGAGACCCAGTACTTC	CASSEAGPGIETQYF
-	TRBJ2-7	12	TRBV7-9	TRBD1	TGTGCCAGCAGGGGACAGGCCTACGAGCAGTACTTC	CASRGQAYEQYF
-	TRBJ1-1	15	TRBV14	-	TGTGCCAGCAACGTAGGTGGGGCCGGATACACTGAAGCTTTCTTT	CASNVGGAGYTEAFF
few	TRBJ2-5	15	TRBV11-3	TRBD2	TGTGCCAGCAGCCCCACGAGCGGGAGCTTTGAGACCCAGTACTTC	CASSPTSGSFETQYF
-	TRBJ2-6	15	TRBV5-1	-	TGCGCCAGCAGCTCCCAATTCTCTGGGGCCAACGTCCTGACTTTC	CASSSQFSGANVLTF
once	TRBJ2-1	15	TRBV27	TRBD2	TGTGCCAGCAGTTTAGGCGGGAGCTTCAACAATGAGCAGTTCTTC	CASSLGGSFNNEQFF
-	TRBJ2-7	13	TRBV7-9	-	TGTGCCAGCAGCTTAGCGGGCACCCACGAGCAGTACTTC	CASSLAGTHEQYF
-	TRBJ2-7	15	TRBV6-6	-	TGTGCCAGCAGTTACCTAGACAGCCGCGCCTACGAGCAGTACTTC	CASSYLDSRAYEQYF
-	TRBJ2-1	15	TRBV5-1	TRBD1	TGCGCCAGCAGCTTTGGGACAGGGGGCACGAATGAGCAGTTCTTC	CASSFGTGGTNEQFF
-	TRBJ2-3	13	TRBV29-1	-	TGCAGCGTTGAAATGGGGGCGAGAGGTACGCAGTATTTT	CSVEMGARGTQYF
-	TRBJ1-1	13	TRBV27	-	TGTGCCAGCAGTTTTTCATTCAACACTGAAGCTTTCTTT	CASSFSFNTEAFF
-	TRBJ2-2	16	TRBV19	TRBD1	TGTGCCAGTAAGGGGGCCCCTCAGAGATACACCGGGGAGCTGTTTTTT	CASKGAPQRYTGELFF
few	TRBJ2-2	13	TRBV18	-	TGTGCCAGCTCCCCCGGAGCAGCCGGGGAGCTGTTTTTT	CASSPGAAGELFF
-	TRBJ2-5	14	TRBV14	TRBD2	TGTGCCAGCAGCCACAAACTAGCGGGGGAGACCCAGTACTTC	CASSHKLAGETQYF
few	TRBJ1-5	15	TRBV28	TRBD1	TGTGCCAGCAGCTCACCGGGACAGGTCAATCAGCCCCAGCATTTT	CASSSPGQVNQPQHF
once	TRBJ2-5	14	TRBV7-8	TRBD1	TGTGCCAGCAGCTTTCGACAGGGGGAGAAGACCCAGTACTTC	CASSFRQGEKTQYF
once	TRBJ1-1	15	TRBV10-3	-	TGTGCCATCAGTGAGTTCAGTGGCGGGATCACTGAAGCTTTCTTT	CAISEFSGGITEAFF
-	TRBJ2-1	13	TRBV9	-	TGTGCCAGCAGCGCGAGCAGGGACAATGAGCAGTTCTTC	CASSASRDNEQFF
-	TRBJ1-2	13	TRBV28	TRBD1	TGTGCCGGTTCAGGGGGATCGGGCTATGGCTACACCTTC	CAGSGGSGYGYTF
-	TRBJ2-1	15	TRBV11-3	TRBD2	TGTGCCAGCAGCCCTTCGCTAGCGGAATACAATGAGCAGTTCTTC	CASSPSLAEYNEQFF
-	TRBJ1-4	17	TRBV5-4	TRBD1	TGTGCCAGCAGCTTGGTCGGACAGGGGGCGTCTAATGAAAAACTGTTTTTT	CASSLVGQGASNEKLFF
-	TRBJ1-3	14	TRBV11-2	-	TGTGCCAGCAGCTTACAGGGCTATGGAAACACCATATATTTT	CASSLQGYGNTIYF
-	TRBJ1-2	14	TRBV5-1	-	TGCGCCAGCAGCTTGGACCGGTCTAACTATGTCTACACCTTC	CASSLDRSNYVYTF
-	TRBJ1-4	15	TRBV5-1	-	TGCGCCAGCAGCTTGGCAGGGCAGGGTGGGGAAAAACTGTTTTTT	CASSLAGQGGEKLFF
few	TRBJ1-1	18	TRBV5-4	TRBD1	TGTGCCAGCAGCTCCCCCGCCGGGACAGCGATAGGGAACACTGAAGCTTTCTTT	CASSSPAGTAIGNTEAFF